One T cell receptor beta chain is described in this entry. Its antigen is unidentified. Cells sorted as Tregs were CD4+, CD25+ and CD127-/low. V was cut by 8 bases and J by 6 bases, with 11 bases left in between. CDR3 size: 12 residues. Constant-region reverse primers amplified full-length variable regions, followed by semi-nested Nested Universal Primer A PCR. One entry per CDR3 protein, called by TCRdb with MiXCR from the 5' RACE reads. This table has 35,000 to 55,000 distinct CDR3 sequences, around 23% appearing once. Study conclusions and caveats: Tumor memory CD4+ T cell TCR gene usage was found to cluster with blood and lymph node memory CD4+ cells and with lymph node naive CD4+ cells. The larger cohort examined one V-J beta rearrangement, not whole repertoires.

This sequence joins TRBV12-3 or TRBV12-4 and TRBJ2-1; tentative D call: TRBD1 (6 bases). The TCR originated in a female donor with breast cancer. Source material: Tregs sorted from a lymph node. CDR3 nucleotide sequence: TGTGCCAGCGGGGGCACGAGCAATGAGCAGTTCTTC. The encoded protein is CASGGTSNEQFF.